The 18 T cell receptor beta chains reported below all come from one sample, sequenced in a study of blood T cell repertoires in COVID-19 (dated by TCRdb to about 2020). Receptors were amplified or captured by the immunoSEQ multiplex PCR assay. Not all clones reach the TCRdb copy of this immuneACCESS table, which keeps in-frame sequences only. Checked studies attribute under half of the gap to unresolved V genes and leave the rest unexplained. The sample profile shows roughly 64,000 clones; 70% to 90% of them were found once. The ten largest make up more than 1% of the sample. The sequenced material came from peripheral blood. These receptors all come from a man aged 35 to 55 with acute or convalescent COVID-19.

The gene calls are TRBV9 and TRBJ1-4, with 10 nucleotides matching TRBD1. The V segment lost 6 bases and the J segment 6 bases; nucleotides outside the gene matches: 5. Germline assignment: CDR1 SGDLS and CDR2 YYNGEE. The CDR3 loop spans 14 amino acids. For the CDR3, the DNA is TGTGCCAGCAACTCCGGGACAGGGGATGAAAAACTGTTTTTT. Translation gives CASNSGTGDEKLFF.

This chain uses TRBV9 with TRBJ2-2, with 14 bases that match TRBD2. Germline V gene sequence: CDR1 SGDLS, CDR2 YYNGEE. The V segment lost 4 bases and the J segment 7 bases; nucleotides outside the gene matches: 3. The CDR3 extends over 15 amino acids. DNA for the CDR3: TGTGCCAGCAGCCCCGGGACTAGCGGGGGCGGGGAGCTGTTTTTT. Amino acids: CASSPGTSGGGELFF.

The chain links TRBV19 to TRBJ1-6; possibly TRBD1 for D (6 bases). Trimming pared 8 bases from V and 4 bases from J, leaving 15 bases between. Germline lookup yields CDR1 LNHDA and CDR2 SQIVND (reference sequence). This CDR3 is built from 15 residues. The CDR3 DNA reads TGTGCCAGTCAAACGGGGGGCGTTTATAATTCACCCCTCCACTTT. Its protein product is CASQTGGVYNSPLHF.

The V and J genes are TRBV6-5 and TRBJ1-2; a weak D match, TRBD1 (5 bases). V shed 6 bases and J shed 2 bases, with 16 bases lying between them. The CDR3 consists of 15 residues. The germline gives CDR1 MNHEY, CDR2 SVGAGI. CDR3 residues: CASRPPGQGNYGYTF. The CDR3 region has the DNA TGTGCCAGCAGGCCCCCCGGGCAGGGAAACTATGGCTACACCTTC.

The rearrangement joins TRBV3-1 (or the pseudogene TRBV3-2) to TRBJ2-7; 10 bases agree with TRBD1. The trim removed 4 bases at V and 2 bases at J, leaving 2 bases unmatched. The CDR3 extends over 14 amino acids. Germline V gene sequence: CDR1 LGHDT, CDR2 YNNKEL (reference sequence). DNA of the CDR3: TGTGCCAGCAGCCGACAGGGGGCCGCCTACGAGCAGTACTTC. This encodes CASSRQGAAYEQYF.

The rearrangement uses TRBV2 and TRBJ2-6; 7 bases are shared with TRBD1. The CDR3 has 15 amino acids. Per the germline V gene, CDR1 is SNHLY and CDR2 is FYNNEI. The J segment lost 0 bases and the V segment lost 8 bases, leaving 4 bases of the junction unmatched. The CDR3, as DNA: TGTGCCAGCCAGGGGGAAATCTCTGGGGCCAACGTCCTGACTTTC. The encoded protein is CASQGEISGANVLTF.

The rearrangement links TRBV5-1 to TRBJ2-5; D gene uncertain. CDR1 is SGHRS, CDR2 YFSETQ, per germline. The CDR3 loop spans 15 amino acids. V lost 4 bases and J 2 bases, leaving 15 bases between the germline ends. The CDR3 DNA follows: TGCGCCAGCAGCCCCCTGACACCTCTTCAAGAGACCCAGTACTTC. This gives the protein CASSPLTPLQETQYF.

The rearrangement links TRBV4-1 to TRBJ1-5; possibly TRBD1 for D (6 bases). Trimming left V 1 base short and J 7 bases short, with 14 bases between. Germline V gene lookup returns CDR1 MGHRA and CDR2 YSYEKL. The CDR3 covers 15 residues. As DNA, the CDR3 is TGCGCCAGCAGCCAAGCTATAGGGGGTAACCAGCCCCAGCATTTT. Its protein product is CASSQAIGGNQPQHF.

V and J are TRBV29-1 and TRBJ2-7; a weak D match, TRBD1 (6 bases). Germline V lookup: CDR1 SQVTM, CDR2 ANQGSEA. The CDR3 extends over 12 amino acids. Trimming pared 6 bases from V and 2 bases from J, leaving 11 bases between. This CDR3 reads CSVRKGAYEQYF. The CDR3 DNA follows: TGCAGCGTCCGGAAGGGGGCCTACGAGCAGTACTTC.

This chain connects TRBV7-2 to TRBJ1-4; D possibly corresponds to TRBD1 (6 bases). The CDR3 consists of 15 residues. Trimming shortened V by 5 bases and J by 7 bases, and 17 bases separated the two germline ends. The germline V gene has CDR1 SGHTA and CDR2 FQGNSA. Here the CDR3 reads CASSQGGEVGEKLFF. The DNA for the CDR3 is TGTGCCAGCAGCCAAGGGGGGGAGGTGGGTGAAAAACTGTTTTTT.

This chain links TRBV6-5 with TRBJ1-2; 11 bases agree with TRBD1. CDR1 and CDR2 from the germline V gene are MNHEY and SVGAGI. After removal of 8 bases from V and 13 bases from J, the junction contained 9 bases not matched to a gene. The length of the CDR3 is 12 residues. CDR3: CASRTGGASSTF. CDR3 in DNA: TGTGCCAGCCGGACAGGGGGCGCTTCGAGCACCTTC.

This chain uses TRBV24-1 with TRBJ1-2, with D tentatively TRBD1 (5 bases). The CDR3 is made up of 14 amino acids. Germline V gene lookup returns CDR1 KGHDR and CDR2 SFDVKD. Trimming stripped 4 bases from V and 6 bases from J, with 14 bases between. The CDR3 protein is CATSDGHPKNGYTF. The CDR3 nucleotides are TGTGCCACCAGTGACGGACACCCAAAGAATGGCTACACCTTC.

Of note for this clone: A junction end diverges from the germline sequence, so it may reflect a read error. The rearrangement joins TRBV7-2 to TRBJ2-1, with 9 positions matching TRBD2. Germline V gene sequence: CDR1 SGHTA, CDR2 FQGNSA. The CDR3 loop spans 13 amino acids. CDR3 sequence reads: CASSPRGAGGPVF. The CDR3 nucleotides are TGTGCCAGCAGCCCTAGAGGTGCGGGGGGGCCGGTCTTC.

On this clone: The same CDR3 can be traced to other DNA sequences in this sample. The chain couples TRBV11-3 to TRBJ2-7; 7 nucleotides agree with TRBD1. The CDR3 totals 14 residues. Trimming took 5 bases from V and 1 from J; bases not matched to a gene: 5. Germline V gives CDR1 SGHNT, CDR2 YENEEA. The CDR3 is CASSPRQGSYEQYF. The CDR3 coding sequence is TGTGCCAGCAGCCCGCGACAGGGTTCCTACGAGCAGTACTTC.

The CDR3 nucleotides are TGTGCCAGCAACCCAGACTCTTTCTACGAGCAGTACTTC. Translated, it gives CASNPDSFYEQYF. The genes are TRBV2 and TRBJ2-7; unclear D gene. Trimming removed 7 bases at V and 3 bases at J, with 13 bases between. CDR1 and CDR2 (germline): SNHLY, FYNNEI. This CDR3 is 13 amino acids long.

The chain is built from TRBV27 and TRBJ1-1; D might be TRBD1 (5 bases). Per the germline V gene, CDR1 is MNHEY and CDR2 is SMNVEV (reference sequence). The CDR3 consists of 15 residues. The ends were cut back, 6 bases at V and 1 base at J, with 15 bases in the middle. CDR3 nucleotides: TGTGCCAGCAGCCTTAACAGGTTCCAGAACACTGAAGCTTTCTTT. Protein: CASSLNRFQNTEAFF.

The chain joins TRBV5-4 to TRBJ1-6; 9 positions match TRBD1. In germline, CDR1 is SGHNT, CDR2 YYREEE (reference sequence). J lost 6 bases, V lost 4 bases, and 8 bases had no gene match. The CDR3 spans 16 residues. The CDR3 DNA is TGTGCCAGCAGCGTAACGGGACAGGGCGCTAATTCACCCCTCCACTTT. It translates to CASSVTGQGANSPLHF.

This rearrangement joins TRBV11-3 to TRBJ2-5; D not resolved. V lost 6 bases, J lost 0 bases, and 11 bases lay in between. The CDR3 length is 14 residues. Germline V gene sequence: CDR1 SGHNT, CDR2 YENEEA. For the CDR3, the DNA is TGTGCCAGCAGTTATATCGACTACCAAGAGACCCAGTACTTC. It specifies CASSYIDYQETQYF.